The TCR beta chain under discussion was sequenced for a study of T cells after posttransplantation cyclophosphamide. J was trimmed by 7 bases and V by 0 bases; bases with no gene match: 13. Germline assignment: CDR1 PRHDT and CDR2 FYEKMQ (reference sequence). CDR3 length: 17 residues. Treatment was busulfan-fludarabine conditioning, a marrow graft, and cyclophosphamide on days +3 and +4. Some clones are missing from TCRdb's copy, which holds only in-frame ones; the method was immunoSEQ multiplex PCR. The sample records tens of thousands of clones, roughly 73% being singletons. The study's findings and limits: Tissue-infiltrating T cells from skin or gut overlapped little with blood T cells. Later blood repertoires were often dominated by clones from the donor CD8+ memory compartment. After PTCy, TRB diversity resembled that of CNI/methotrexate controls.

In regard to this clone: No antigen is known for it. Other DNA sequences in this specimen translate into the identical CDR3.

This TCR was recovered from a female patient aged 40-50 years who received an allogeneic stem cell transplant from a related donor, was CMV-positive, and had no GVHD. Some T cells may have come from the graft donor. J is TRBJ2-7 and V is TRBV13, with 9 bases matching TRBD2. Sample: CD4+ T cells sorted from blood, taken approximately 2,000 days after a stem cell transplant with posttransplant cyclophosphamide. The CDR3 sequence: CASSLGPTSGGAGEQYF. In nucleotides, the CDR3 is TGTGCCAGCAGCTTAGGTCCGACTAGCGGCGGCGCGGGGGAGCAGTACTTC.